The TCR beta chain under discussion was sequenced for a study of beta chain features in type 1 diabetes. Study-wide results and limits: Fewer junction insertions and more nucleotide deletions appeared in type 1 diabetes patients. All four CD4+ subsets from Type 1 diabetes patients carried moderately but significantly shorter TCRB CDR3s.

TCRB transcripts that were expressed got sequenced, as all of the isolated RNA had been reverse transcribed. The protocol was immunoSEQ multiplex PCR, while the TCRdb copy is restricted to in-frame clones and leaves out a portion. The sample holds around 310,000 clones, 13% seen once. For this clone: Its antigen is currently unknown.

This CDR3 contains 11 residues. Trimming stripped 6 bases from V and 4 bases from J, with 4 bases between. Germline CDR1 and CDR2: MDHEN and SYDVKM. The TCR comes from a woman under 30 with type 1 diabetes. The chain joins TRBV28 to TRBJ1-5; D unclear. Sequenced: naive CD4+ T cells from blood. The CDR3 region has the DNA TGTGCCAGCAGCCGTAATCAGCCCCAGCATTTT. Residues: CASSRNQPQHF.